These 13 T cell receptor beta chains came from one sample sequenced in a study of cytomegalovirus exposure and HLA in healthy donors. The PCR had 60 Vbeta and 13 Jbeta primers. Clones were sequenced by immunoSEQ multiplex PCR, and TCRdb holds only the in-frame ones, with some missing. The sample has about 140,000 clones; almost 80% are singletons. The sample consisted of PBMCs. The receptors stem from a man aged 18 to 30 in good health and CMV-seronegative.

V gene TRBV5-8 combines with J gene TRBJ2-6; D not resolved. Germline V gene sequence: CDR1 SGHTS, CDR2 YDEGEE. V was cut by 0 bases and J by 3 bases, with 4 bases left in between. CDR3 length equals 14 residues. CDR3 sequence reads: CASSLAIGANVLTF. In DNA form, the CDR3 reads TGTGCCAGCAGCTTGGCCATTGGGGCCAACGTCCTGACTTTC.

This clone appeared once. V is TRBV5-1 and J is TRBJ2-1; 9 bases line up with TRBD2. Looked up from germline, CDR1 is SGHRS and CDR2 is YFSETQ. After removal of 2 bases from V and 0 bases from J, the junction contained 6 bases not matched to a gene. This CDR3 contains 17 residues. CDR3 in amino acids: CASSFSGSGSSYNEQFF. The CDR3 DNA follows: TGCGCCAGCAGCTTTAGTGGTAGCGGGAGCTCCTACAATGAGCAGTTCTTC.

V usage is TRBV4-1 and J usage is TRBJ2-5; TRBD2 is a possible D gene (6 bases). Looked up from germline, CDR1 is MGHRA and CDR2 is YSYEKL. The CDR3 has 16 residues. V was cut by 2 bases and J by 4 bases, with 17 bases left in between. The CDR3 DNA is TGCGCCAGCAGCCAACCGGACGGGGGTAAAGGAGAGACCCAGTACTTC. Encoded protein: CASSQPDGGKGETQYF.

The chain carries TRBV30 and TRBJ1-6, with TRBD1 matching over 7 bases. There are 13 residues in the CDR3. With V trimmed by 8 bases and J by 7 bases, 8 bases remained unmatched. Germline values: CDR1 GTSNPN, CDR2 SVGIG (reference sequence). In DNA, the CDR3 is TGTGCCAGCGCGGGACAGAAAAATTCACCCCTCCACTTT. It yields the protein CASAGQKNSPLHF.

CDR3 sequence: CASSAGTGNTIYF. In DNA, the CDR3 is TGCGCCAGCAGCGCCGGGACAGGAAACACCATATATTTT. This chain connects TRBV4-1 to TRBJ1-3; a possible D gene is TRBD1 (6 bases). This CDR3 spans 13 amino acids. The V and J ends lost 5 bases and 4 bases respectively, with 9 bases between them. Germline V gives CDR1 MGHRA, CDR2 YSYEKL.

This clone was seen only a few times. The V and J genes are TRBV7-9 and TRBJ2-7, with D perhaps matching TRBD2 (6 bases). Per germline, CDR1 SEHNR and CDR2 FQNEAQ (reference sequence). V was pared by 5 bases and J by 2 bases, with 16 bases between. CDR3 length: 15 residues. The chain's CDR3 is CASSPRESGPYEQYF. The CDR3 DNA follows: TGTGCCAGCAGCCCCCGGGAGTCTGGTCCCTACGAGCAGTACTTC.

The V and J genes are TRBV9 and TRBJ2-2, with no clear D. CDR3 length: 14 amino acids. Germline CDR1 is SGDLS and CDR2 is YYNGEE. V lost 3 bases to trimming and J lost 7 bases, with 13 bases between them. CDR3 residues: CASSALAADGELFF. The DNA for the CDR3 is TGTGCCAGCAGCGCGTTAGCTGCGGACGGGGAGCTGTTTTTT.

V is TRBV7-2 and J is TRBJ2-5; 8 bases agree with TRBD1. From germline, CDR1 is SGHTA and CDR2 FQGNSA. The CDR3 spans 15 residues. With 5 bases clipped from V and 5 bases from J, the junction kept 10 bases outside the gene matches. The CDR3 sequence: CASSPRQGLSETQYF. In nucleotides, the CDR3 is TGTGCCAGCAGCCCAAGACAGGGGCTGAGTGAGACCCAGTACTTC.

This clone appeared a few times. For the CDR3, the DNA is TGCGCCAGCAGCCAAGATCTAGTCAATCAGCCCCAGCATTTT. Amino acid sequence: CASSQDLVNQPQHF. The chain carries TRBV4-3 and TRBJ1-5; D unclear. The CDR3 spans 14 residues. V lost 0 bases to trimming and J lost 3 bases, with 6 bases between them. Germline CDR1 reads LGHNA; CDR2 reads YSLEER.

The chain combines TRBV4-1 with TRBJ2-5; maybe TRBD1 (5 bases). Matching the DNA end better, TRBJ2-7 makes the J call doubtful. The CDR3 loop spans 14 amino acids. Germline V gives CDR1 MGHRA, CDR2 YSYEKL. CDR3 loop: CASSPRQPSYEQYF. CDR3 DNA: TGCGCCAGCAGCCCCCGACAGCCTTCCTACGAGCAGTACTTC.

CDR3 amino acids: CASRLREPNTEAFF. For the CDR3, the DNA is TGTGCCAGCAGGCTCAGGGAACCGAACACTGAAGCTTTCTTT. The chain recombines TRBV6-5 with TRBJ1-1; D might be TRBD1 (5 bases). Germline CDR1 MNHEY, CDR2 SVGAGI. There are 14 residues in the CDR3. V was cut by 6 bases and J by 1 base, with 12 bases left in between.

The chain recombines TRBV9 with TRBJ2-1; 7 bases agree with TRBD2. Germline loops: CDR1 SGDLS, CDR2 YYNGEE. The CDR3 sequence is 15 residues long. J was trimmed by 4 bases and V by 6 bases; bases with no gene match: 10. Here the CDR3 DNA reads TGTGCCAGCACCCACCTAGCGGCGTCTTACAATGAGCAGTTCTTC. Translating it yields CASTHLAASYNEQFF.

This clone occurred once. The CDR3 protein is CSAYTMGGTEAFF. The CDR3, as DNA: TGCAGCGCATATACTATGGGGGGCACTGAAGCTTTCTTT. The chain combines TRBV29-1 with TRBJ1-1, with TRBD1 as a possible D gene (5 bases). The CDR3 contains 13 residues. Germline V gives CDR1 SQVTM, CDR2 ANQGSEA. The V end lost 7 bases, the J end lost 4 bases, and 16 bases lay between the germline ends.